The 29 T cell receptor beta chains below all came from one sample that was sequenced in a study of control samples from healthy donors and cancer patients (dated by TCRdb to the early 2020s). The library was obtained by the immunoSEQ multiplex PCR assay. The clones in this table, taken by TCRdb from immuneACCESS, are in-frame only. Not every clone is retained; where verified, under half of the shortfall comes from an unresolved V gene, and the cause of the rest is unknown. This sample holds approximately 98,000 clones; just under 85% were observed only once. Roughly 6.5% of the sample goes to the ten largest clones. Specimen: blood. Receptor source: a man aged 18-30 years in good health.

The chain employs TRBV7-2 and TRBJ1-2; a possible D gene is TRBD1 (6 bases). Germline assignment: CDR1 SGHTA and CDR2 FQGNSA. Trimming removed 5 bases from V and 2 bases from J, with 15 bases in between. This CDR3 comprises 15 residues. CDR3 sequence: CASSDQRTGNYGYTF. The CDR3 nucleotides read TGTGCCAGCAGCGACCAACGAACAGGGAACTATGGCTACACCTTC.

Only a few counts were recorded for this clone. The chain combines TRBV19 with TRBJ1-5, with 7 bases that match TRBD1. The CDR3 runs 15 residues. Unmatched junction bases numbered 6, after V lost 6 bases and J lost 1 base. Looked up from germline, CDR1 is LNHDA and CDR2 is SQIVND (reference sequence). CDR3 bases: TGTGCCAGTAGATTTGAGGGGGCGAGCAATCAGCCCCAGCATTTT. This encodes CASRFEGASNQPQHF.

The chain has TRBV19 and TRBJ2-7; D gene uncertain. This CDR3 is 13 amino acids long. Deletions cut 0 bases from V and 3 bases from J, with 6 bases between. Germline V gives CDR1 LNHDA, CDR2 SQIVND (reference sequence). DNA of the CDR3: TGTGCCAGTAGTATAGATCAGAGCTACGAGCAGTACTTC. It encodes CASSIDQSYEQYF.

V is TRBV5-1 and J is TRBJ2-7, with D possibly being TRBD1 (7 bases). The CDR3 loop spans 17 amino acids. CDR1 and CDR2 (germline): SGHRS, YFSETQ. Trimming took 2 bases from V and 5 from J, leaving 23 bases between them. The DNA for the CDR3 is TGCGCCAGCAGCTTAATCAGTCGGGAGACAGGGATCCACGAGCAGTACTTC. It is translated as CASSLISRETGIHEQYF.

This rearrangement joins TRBV6-1 to TRBJ1-5; possible D gene TRBD1, 5 bases. Trimming cost V 3 bases and J 0 bases, with 9 bases left between them. The CDR3 is 15 amino acids. Germline V CDR1 and CDR2: MNHNS, SASEGT. The CDR3 here is CASSDRQGSNQPQHF. Here the CDR3 DNA reads TGTGCCAGCAGTGATCGGCAGGGTAGCAATCAGCCCCAGCATTTT.

V is TRBV5-6 and J is TRBJ1-5, with a tentative D call TRBD1 (5 bases). Germline CDR1 is SGHDT and CDR2 is YYEEEE. Trimming removed 0 bases from V and 8 bases from J, with 9 bases in between. This CDR3 spans 13 amino acids. CDR3 protein: CASSLGQMKPQHF. The CDR3 DNA reads TGTGCCAGCAGCTTGGGACAGATGAAGCCCCAGCATTTT.

This clone was seen a handful of times. The chain is built from TRBV19 and TRBJ2-5; the D call may be TRBD1 or TRBD2 (5 bases each). CDR3 length: 13 residues. Germline V gene data show CDR1 as LNHDA and CDR2 as SQIVND (reference sequence). Trimming stripped 5 bases from V and 4 bases from J, with 11 bases between. The CDR3 reads CASSGRERETQYF. The CDR3 coding sequence is TGTGCCAGTAGTGGCAGGGAGCGAGAGACCCAGTACTTC.

The chain recombines TRBV7-9 with TRBJ2-6, with 7 bases fitting TRBD1. Germline-derived CDR1 and CDR2 are SEHNR and FQNEAQ (reference sequence). This CDR3 has 18 amino acids. Unmatched junction bases numbered 7, after V lost 2 bases and J lost 0 bases. The CDR3 region is CASSLLGRGNSGANVLTF. Here the CDR3 DNA reads TGTGCCAGCAGCTTATTGGGCAGGGGGAACTCTGGGGCCAACGTCCTGACTTTC.

The chain uses TRBV6-5 and TRBJ1-1; weak D call: TRBD1 (6 bases). Trimming removed 3 bases at V and 1 base at J, with 12 bases between. CDR3 length: 15 amino acids. From germline, CDR1 is MNHEY and CDR2 SVGAGI. The CDR3 sequence is CASSYMQGPNTEAFF. The CDR3 DNA sequence: TGTGCCAGCAGTTATATGCAGGGGCCGAACACTGAAGCTTTCTTT.

V usage is TRBV6-6 and J usage is TRBJ2-2; the match to TRBD2 covers 12 bases. Germline CDR1 reads MNHNY; CDR2 reads SVGAGI (reference sequence). The CDR3 is 18 residues long. V lost 5 bases to trimming and J lost 1 base; unmatched junction nucleotides: 8. The CDR3 DNA sequence: TGTGCCAGCAGTCGGGGACTAGCGGGCCACGAGAACACCGGGGAGCTGTTTTTT. Amino acid sequence: CASSRGLAGHENTGELFF.

J is TRBJ1-3 and V is TRBV9; a weak D match, TRBD1 (5 bases). Germline CDR1 reads SGDLS; CDR2 reads YYNGEE. This CDR3 has 14 residues. The V and J ends lost 4 bases and 4 bases respectively, with 12 bases between them. For the CDR3, the DNA is TGTGCCAGCAGCCCCGAGGGGTCCGGAAACACCATATATTTT. This translates into CASSPEGSGNTIYF.

The J gene is TRBJ1-2, the V gene TRBV7-8; 9 nucleotides match TRBD1. J was trimmed by 2 bases and V by 3 bases; bases with no gene match: 1. CDR1 SGHVS and CDR2 FQNEAQ come from the germline V gene. This CDR3 contains 14 residues. The CDR3 bases are TGTGCCAGCAGCTTCGGGACAGGGAACTATGGCTACACCTTC. Amino acids: CASSFGTGNYGYTF. The complete variable domain, with remaining parts taken from reference TRBV7-8 and TRBJ1-2, reads GAGVSQSPRYKVAKRGQDVALRCDPISGHVSLFWYQQALGQGPEFLTYFQNEAQLDKSGLPSDRFFAERPEGSVSTLKIQRTQQEDSAVYLCASSFGTGNYGYTFGSGTRLTVV.

The chain joins TRBV6-5 to TRBJ2-1; D possibly corresponds to TRBD1 (6 bases). Germline V CDR1 and CDR2: MNHEY, SVGAGI. This CDR3 spans 14 amino acids. V was cut by 6 bases and J by 2 bases, with 11 bases left in between. This CDR3 is CASRTGTTYNEQFF. The CDR3 nucleotides are TGTGCCAGCAGGACAGGCACAACCTACAATGAGCAGTTCTTC.

V and J are TRBV19 and TRBJ2-1, with unresolved D. V shed 5 bases and J shed 0 bases, with 11 bases lying between them. CDR1 and CDR2 (germline): LNHDA, SQIVND (reference sequence). The CDR3 consists of 15 residues. CDR3 region: CASSSTGSSYNEQFF. The CDR3 region has the DNA TGTGCCAGTAGTTCTACGGGTAGCTCCTACAATGAGCAGTTCTTC.

This rearrangement joins TRBV21-1 to TRBJ2-7; TRBD1 is the table's D call, not checked against the DNA. TRBV21-1 corresponds to a pseudogene. The CDR3 extends over 15 amino acids. In nucleotides, the CDR3 is TGTGCCAGCACCATTACCGGGACAGGGGGCTACGAGCAGTACGTC. Translation: CASTITGTGGYEQYV.

This clone was detected only once. The V gene is TRBV11-2, the J gene TRBJ1-1; D gene uncertain. Germline V CDR1 and CDR2: SGHAT, FQNNGV. V was pared by 0 bases and J by 3 bases, with 11 bases between. CDR3 length: 15 residues. The CDR3 nucleotides are TGTGCCAGCAGCTTAGAGATTGGTCAGGACACTGAAGCTTTCTTT. Translating gives CASSLEIGQDTEAFF. The variable domain in full, completed from reference TRBV11-2 and TRBJ1-1, reads EAGVAQSPRYKIIEKRQSVAFWCNPISGHATLYWYQQILGQGPKLLIQFQNNGVVDDSQLPKDRFSAERLKGVDSTLKIQPAKLEDSAVYLCASSLEIGQDTEAFFGQGTRLTVV.

This clone was observed a handful of times. The chain has TRBV18 and TRBJ1-1; no definite D call. Trimming took 4 bases from V and 1 from J, leaving 7 bases between them. This CDR3 is 13 amino acids long. From germline, CDR1 is KGHSH and CDR2 LQKENI. CDR3 loop: CASSRLGNTEAFF. The CDR3 bases are TGTGCCAGCTCACGTCTCGGGAACACTGAAGCTTTCTTT.

The V and J genes are TRBV18 and TRBJ2-1; D is unclear. The germline V gene has CDR1 KGHSH and CDR2 LQKENI. Trimming cost V 5 bases and J 3 bases, with 5 bases left between them. This CDR3 is built from 12 residues. The DNA for the CDR3 is TGTGCCAGCTCATCCCTCTACAATGAGCAGTTCTTC. The encoded protein is CASSSLYNEQFF.

On this clone: This sample also contains other DNA sequences that code for the same CDR3. The V and J genes are TRBV5-1 and TRBJ2-3; D call uncertain. In germline, CDR1 is SGHRS, CDR2 YFSETQ. The CDR3 is 14 residues long. The germline V and J ends were trimmed by 0 bases and 0 bases, with 5 bases remaining between them. The CDR3 here is CASSLEGSTDTQYF. The CDR3, as DNA: TGCGCCAGCAGCTTGGAGGGTAGCACAGATACGCAGTATTTT.

This clone has only one observation. J is TRBJ2-5 and V is TRBV3-1 (or the pseudogene TRBV3-2); D call uncertain. V lost 1 base, J lost 2 bases, and 5 bases lay in between. The germline CDR1 and CDR2 sequences are LGHDT and YNNKEL (reference sequence). The CDR3 runs 13 residues. CDR3 protein: CASSQGQQETQYF. DNA of the CDR3: TGTGCCAGCAGCCAAGGGCAACAAGAGACCCAGTACTTC.

The V gene is TRBV28, the J gene TRBJ2-7; 8 bases line up with TRBD1. The CDR3 is 14 amino acids. Trimming took 4 bases from V and 7 from J; bases not matched to a gene: 9. Germline CDR1 MDHEN, CDR2 SYDVKM. The CDR3 nucleotides are TGTGCCAGCAGTTCCCGGACAGGGCGACGGGAGCAGTACTTC. It encodes CASSSRTGRREQYF.

This rearrangement joins TRBV4-1 to TRBJ1-4; tentative D call: TRBD1 (6 bases). Germline V lookup: CDR1 MGHRA, CDR2 YSYEKL. CDR3 size: 15 residues. Deletions cut 0 bases from V and 8 bases from J, with 13 bases between. The CDR3 region is CASSQEKGDREKLFF. CDR3 nucleotides: TGCGCCAGCAGCCAAGAAAAGGGGGACCGGGAAAAACTGTTTTTT.

The chain carries TRBV10-3 and TRBJ2-6, with a tentative D call TRBD1 (6 bases). CDR1 and CDR2 from the germline V gene are ENHRY and SYGVKD. V gave up 10 bases and J gave up 0 bases, with 19 bases separating them. The CDR3 contains 17 residues. This CDR3 is CATEGRTAVSGANVLTF. In DNA form, the CDR3 reads TGTGCCACCGAGGGCCGGACAGCCGTCTCTGGGGCCAACGTCCTGACTTTC.

This clone was detected only a few times. The chain couples TRBV19 to TRBJ1-2, with 7 bases lining up with TRBD1. This CDR3 comprises 16 residues. With V trimmed by 4 bases and J by 0 bases, 8 bases remained unmatched. CDR1 LNHDA and CDR2 SQIVND come from the germline V gene (reference sequence). The CDR3: CASSRAGTATNYGYTF. The CDR3 coding sequence is TGTGCCAGTAGTAGAGCCGGGACAGCTACTAACTATGGCTACACCTTC.

This sequence joins TRBV4-1 and TRBJ2-6, with D possibly matching TRBD2 (6 bases). CDR3 length equals 16 residues. Deletions cut 4 bases from V and 2 bases from J, with 12 bases between. CDR1 is MGHRA and CDR2 is YSYEKL in the germline V gene. CDR3 sequence reads: CASSPPGGAGANVLTF. The CDR3 coding sequence is TGCGCCAGCAGCCCCCCGGGCGGGGCTGGGGCCAACGTCCTGACTTTC.

The rearrangement links TRBV5-6 to TRBJ1-5; D remains ambiguous. This CDR3 spans 16 amino acids. V gave up 0 bases and J gave up 2 bases, with 12 bases separating them. Germline assignment: CDR1 SGHDT and CDR2 YYEEEE. The DNA for the CDR3 is TGTGCCAGCAGCTTGGCCTCTCAGAAAGGCAATCAGCCCCAGCATTTT. Translation: CASSLASQKGNQPQHF.

The CDR3 nucleotides read TGTGCCAGCAGTCACGGGTACTATGGCTACACCTTC. This sequence encodes CASSHGYYGYTF. The gene calls are TRBV6-2 or TRBV6-3 and TRBJ1-2, with D hard to call. This CDR3 is 12 amino acids long. Germline values: CDR1 MNHEY, CDR2 SVGEGT. The V and J ends lost 5 bases and 3 bases respectively, with 7 bases between them.

The chain couples TRBV2 to TRBJ1-1; a possible D gene is TRBD1 (5 bases). Germline CDR1 and CDR2: SNHLY and FYNNEI. The CDR3 has 14 amino acids. The germline V and J ends were trimmed by 5 bases and 0 bases, with 10 bases remaining between them. The CDR3 DNA reads as TGTGCCAGCAGTCAGGGAAGTCTGAACACTGAAGCTTTCTTT. Its protein product is CASSQGSLNTEAFF.

The gene calls are TRBV19 and TRBJ2-3; D is uncertain. The CDR3 consists of 11 residues. V lost 3 bases, J lost 6 bases, and 4 bases lay in between. Germline CDR1 and CDR2: LNHDA and SQIVND (reference sequence). The CDR3 here is CASSIGDTQYF. The DNA of the CDR3 is TGTGCCAGTAGTATCGGTGATACGCAGTATTTT.